The next 21 T cell receptor beta chains were all read from a single sample in a study of control samples from healthy donors and cancer patients. Clones were read by immunoSEQ multiplex PCR, and TCRdb kept only the in-frame ones, dropping some. The data show roughly 100,000 clones, with about four fifths seen just once and roughly 13% held by the top ten. The sequenced material came from blood. These receptor sequences come from a woman between 45 and 65 years old in good health.

This clone was seen just once. The chain carries TRBV2 and TRBJ2-5; possibly TRBD2 for D (6 bases). Trimming stripped 7 bases from V and 3 bases from J, with 18 bases between. Germline CDR1 is SNHLY and CDR2 is FYNNEI. CDR3 size: 15 residues. The CDR3: CASTLRDLIKETQYF. CDR3 sequence (DNA): TGTGCCAGCACACTGCGGGACTTGATTAAAGAGACCCAGTACTTC.

This clone was found a few times. V gene TRBV29-1 combines with J gene TRBJ1-2, with a possible D match to TRBD1 (6 bases). Per the germline V gene, CDR1 is SQVTM and CDR2 is ANQGSEA. With 0 bases removed from V and 3 bases from J, the gap between germline ends came to 20 bases. This CDR3 contains 17 residues. As DNA, the CDR3 is TGCAGCGTTGAAGATCCAGACAGGAAATTCCACTACTATGGCTACACCTTC. Translation: CSVEDPDRKFHYYGYTF.

The chain is built from TRBV10-3 and TRBJ1-5; possibly TRBD1 for D (5 bases). V dropped 2 bases and J dropped 5 bases, with 13 bases sitting between them. Germline V lookup: CDR1 ENHRY, CDR2 SYGVKD. There are 15 residues in the CDR3. This CDR3 reads CAISESQGPDQPQHF. The CDR3 coding sequence is TGTGCCATCAGTGAGAGTCAGGGCCCAGATCAGCCCCAGCATTTT.

The rearrangement joins TRBV2 to TRBJ1-2; a possible D gene is TRBD1 (6 bases). The CDR3 loop spans 15 amino acids. Germline assignment: CDR1 SNHLY and CDR2 FYNNEI. The germline V and J ends were trimmed by 0 bases and 8 bases, with 16 bases remaining between them. CDR3 sequence reads: CASSEADVGGRGYTF. CDR3 nucleotide sequence: TGTGCCAGCAGTGAAGCGGATGTGGGGGGCAGGGGCTACACCTTC.

This sequence joins TRBV10-3 and TRBJ1-1; 12 bases match TRBD1. The length of the CDR3 is 15 residues. Germline trimming cut 8 bases from V and 5 bases from J; bases unmatched to any gene: 9. The germline V gene has CDR1 ENHRY and CDR2 SYGVKD. DNA of the CDR3: TGTGCCATCCAGGGACAGGGGGCGAGTTGGACTGAAGCTTTCTTT. It specifies CAIQGQGASWTEAFF.

The chain has TRBV7-9 and TRBJ2-2, with TRBD2 identical over 11 bases. The germline CDR1 and CDR2 sequences are SEHNR and FQNEAQ (reference sequence). The CDR3 sequence is 15 residues long. The V and J ends lost 5 bases and 3 bases, in that order; junction bases with no gene match: 2. The CDR3: CASSLSGGDTGELFF. CDR3 DNA: TGTGCCAGCAGCCTTAGCGGGGGGGACACCGGGGAGCTGTTTTTT.

This chain joins TRBV5-4 and TRBJ2-7; 9 bases align to TRBD1. CDR3 length: 15 residues. Losses at the gene ends were 4 bases for V and 2 bases for J; bases not matched to a gene: 7. CDR1 and CDR2 from the germline V gene are SGHNT and YYREEE (reference sequence). CDR3 in amino acids: CASSIGQGYTYEQYF. The CDR3 DNA reads as TGTGCCAGCAGCATAGGACAGGGGTATACCTACGAGCAGTACTTC.

The chain joins TRBV6-4 to TRBJ1-1, with TRBD1 as a possible D gene (5 bases). V was cut by 6 bases and J by 1 base, with 12 bases left in between. The CDR3 has 14 amino acids. The germline CDR1 and CDR2 sequences are MRHNA and SNTAGT. CDR3 region: CASRAGQQNTEAFF. CDR3 nucleotides: TGTGCCAGCAGGGCAGGACAACAGAACACTGAAGCTTTCTTT.

This chain uses TRBV3-1 (or the pseudogene TRBV3-2) with TRBJ2-1; the match to TRBD1 covers 8 bases. With 1 base clipped from V and 9 bases from J, the junction kept 5 bases outside the gene matches. The germline V gene has CDR1 LGHDT and CDR2 YNNKEL (reference sequence). This CDR3 is built from 14 residues. The CDR3 spells CASSQVRTGGEQFF. Written as DNA, the CDR3 is TGTGCCAGCAGCCAAGTAAGAACAGGGGGTGAGCAGTTCTTC.

This chain connects TRBV6-4 to TRBJ2-1; TRBD1 matches at 9 bases. Germline V gives CDR1 MRHNA, CDR2 SNTAGT. Germline trimming cut 8 bases from V and 7 bases from J; bases unmatched to any gene: 12. This CDR3 comprises 15 residues. CDR3: CASFPFATGGNEQFF. The CDR3 DNA reads as TGTGCCAGCTTCCCATTTGCGACAGGGGGAAATGAGCAGTTCTTC.

The rearrangement joins TRBV9 to TRBJ1-1; D call uncertain. Germline V gives CDR1 SGDLS, CDR2 YYNGEE. This CDR3 contains 14 residues. Trimming took off 5 bases at V and 1 base at J, with 12 bases between the two ends. The CDR3 DNA is TGTGCCAGCAGACGCGGTACAGCGAACACTGAAGCTTTCTTT. Protein product: CASRRGTANTEAFF.

V and J are TRBV7-9 and TRBJ2-1; D may be TRBD1 (6 bases). This CDR3 contains 14 residues. V gave up 1 base and J gave up 9 bases, with 13 bases separating them. The germline CDR1 and CDR2 sequences are SEHNR and FQNEAQ (reference sequence). DNA for the CDR3: TGTGCCAGCAGCTTAGAGGGGACATGGGGTGAGCAGTTCTTC. Translating it yields CASSLEGTWGEQFF.

The count of this clone is one. The chain joins TRBV15 to TRBJ2-1, with 9 bases aligning to TRBD2. V trimming: 4 bases; J trimming: 5 bases; junction bases outside the gene matches: 15. The CDR3 is 18 amino acids. The germline CDR1 and CDR2 sequences are LNHNV and YYDKDF (reference sequence). In DNA, the CDR3 is TGTGCCACCAGCATGACCCCGGTGGGACTAGCCCAGAACAATGAGCAGTTCTTC. It translates to CATSMTPVGLAQNNEQFF.

The genes are TRBV6-5 and TRBJ1-5; 7 bases agree with TRBD1. The CDR3 runs to 13 residues. From germline, CDR1 is MNHEY and CDR2 SVGAGI. V gave up 10 bases and J gave up 2 bases; unmatched junction bases: 5. CDR3 protein: CATTGSGNQPQHF. In DNA form, the CDR3 reads TGTGCCACGACAGGGTCGGGCAATCAGCCCCAGCATTTT.

J is TRBJ1-5 and V is TRBV19; weak D call: TRBD1 (6 bases). Trimming shortened V by 3 bases and J by 5 bases, and 11 bases separated the two germline ends. Germline V CDR1 and CDR2: LNHDA, SQIVND (reference sequence). This CDR3 has 14 amino acids. CDR3 sequence: CASSMAGGHQPQHF. DNA for the CDR3: TGTGCCAGTAGTATGGCGGGGGGCCATCAGCCCCAGCATTTT.

This clone appeared a single time. The rearrangement joins TRBV11-3 to TRBJ2-1; 7 positions match TRBD1. Per the germline V gene, CDR1 is SGHNT and CDR2 is YENEEA. The CDR3 runs 14 residues. V was clipped by 8 bases and J by 9 bases; unmatched bases: 13. CDR3 sequence: CASSRDRALGEQFF. CDR3 DNA sequence: TGTGCCAGCTCCCGAGACAGGGCTTTGGGTGAGCAGTTCTTC.

This chain uses TRBV7-2 with TRBJ2-7; D ambiguous. The CDR3 spans 14 residues. Trimming took off 5 bases at V and 1 base at J, with 12 bases between the two ends. Per the germline V gene, CDR1 is SGHTA and CDR2 is FQGNSA. The CDR3 nucleotides read TGTGCCAGCAGCCCTCCGACAACTTCCTACGAGCAGTACTTC. Translating gives CASSPPTTSYEQYF.

The chain is built from TRBV6-5 and TRBJ1-3; no clear D gene. The V end lost 7 bases, the J end lost 4 bases, and 17 bases lay between the germline ends. Per the germline V gene, CDR1 is MNHEY and CDR2 is SVGAGI. The CDR3 consists of 15 residues. In DNA, the CDR3 is TGTGCCAGCACCAATTGGGTGGATCTAGGAAACACCATATATTTT. Translating it yields CASTNWVDLGNTIYF.

The chain joins TRBV29-1 to TRBJ2-1, with 10 bases that match TRBD1. The CDR3 length is 14 residues. CDR1 and CDR2 from the germline V gene are SQVTM and ANQGSEA. Losses at the gene ends were 6 bases for V and 6 bases for J; bases not matched to a gene: 8. The CDR3 here is CSVRTGGMGNEQFF. CDR3 DNA: TGCAGCGTGCGGACAGGGGGTATGGGCAATGAGCAGTTCTTC.

CDR3 sequence reads: CASSFRSPGSPLHF. CDR3 DNA sequence: TGTGCCAGCAGTTTTCGGTCCCCCGGTTCACCCCTCCACTTT. The gene calls are TRBV28 and TRBJ1-6; D uncertain. The V and J ends lost 3 bases and 9 bases respectively, with 12 bases between them. Looked up from germline, CDR1 is MDHEN and CDR2 is SYDVKM. The CDR3 is 14 residues long.

The chain links TRBV6-4 to TRBJ1-1, with 7 bases that match TRBD1. The germline V gene encodes CDR1 MRHNA and CDR2 SNTAGT. The ends lost 6 bases at V and 3 bases at J; junction bases unmatched: 4. This CDR3 comprises 13 residues. CDR3 DNA sequence: TGTGCCAGCAGCGCTGACAGGGACACTGAAGCTTTCTTT. It is translated as CASSADRDTEAFF.